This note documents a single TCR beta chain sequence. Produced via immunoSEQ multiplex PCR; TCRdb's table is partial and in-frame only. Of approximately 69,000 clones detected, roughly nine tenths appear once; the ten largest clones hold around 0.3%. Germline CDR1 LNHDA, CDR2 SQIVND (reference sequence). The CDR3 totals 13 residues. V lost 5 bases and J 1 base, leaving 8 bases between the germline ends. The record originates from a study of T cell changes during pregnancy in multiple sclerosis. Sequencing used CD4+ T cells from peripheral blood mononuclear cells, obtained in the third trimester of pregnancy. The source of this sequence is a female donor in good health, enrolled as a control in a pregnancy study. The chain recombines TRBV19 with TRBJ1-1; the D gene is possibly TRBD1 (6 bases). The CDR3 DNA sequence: TGTGCCAGTAGTTGGACAGAGAACACTGAAGCTTTCTTT. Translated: CASSWTENTEAFF.